The rows below give T cell receptor beta chains drawn from one sample of a study of human T cells and chemical hapten exposure. TCRdb re-derived calls from the 5' RACE reads in MiXCR, one entry per CDR3 protein. The sample lists tens of thousands of distinct CDR3 sequences, more than 7.5% occurring once. Receptors were obtained from a male donor in good health. Each CDR3 is given with its conserved first and last residue. A D gene is named only where the DNA matches it firmly. Where a row states a size, it is once, few, many or the class of an expanded clone; other rows omit it.

d_gene: NA
j_gene: TRBJ1-1
v_gene: TRBV12-3/TRBV12-4
abundance: NA
CDR3aa: CASSFGGPEAFF
CDR3nt: TGTGCCAGCAGTTTCGGAGGGCCTGAAGCTTTCTTT

d_gene: NA
j_gene: TRBJ2-2
v_gene: TRBV14
abundance: few
CDR3aa: CASSQSWGSAGELFF
CDR3nt: TGTGCCAGCAGCCAATCCTGGGGATCAGCCGGGGAGCTGTTTTTT

d_gene: NA
j_gene: TRBJ1-4
v_gene: TRBV2
abundance: few
CDR3aa: CASRINEKLFF
CDR3nt: TGTGCCAGCAGGATTAATGAAAAACTGTTTTTT

d_gene: TRBD1
j_gene: TRBJ1-1
v_gene: TRBV20-1
abundance: few
CDR3aa: CSAPRQGSTEAFF
CDR3nt: TGCAGTGCTCCTAGACAGGGTTCAACTGAAGCTTTCTTT

d_gene: TRBD1
j_gene: TRBJ2-7
v_gene: TRBV12-5
abundance: few
CDR3aa: CASGLQGATYEQYF
CDR3nt: TGTGCTAGTGGATTACAGGGGGCGACCTACGAGCAGTACTTC

d_gene: NA
j_gene: TRBJ2-3
v_gene: TRBV7-2
abundance: NA
CDR3aa: CASRRTVADTQYF
CDR3nt: TGTGCCAGCAGGAGGACTGTCGCGGATACGCAGTATTTT

d_gene: NA
j_gene: TRBJ2-2
v_gene: TRBV6-6
abundance: many
CDR3aa: CASSYPYWGAQEANTGELFF
CDR3nt: TGTGCCAGCAGTTACCCCTACTGGGGGGCGCAAGAGGCGAACACCGGGGAGCTGTTTTTT

d_gene: NA
j_gene: TRBJ1-1
v_gene: TRBV27
abundance: many
CDR3aa: CASSFSGRGNTEAFF
CDR3nt: TGTGCCAGCAGTTTCTCAGGCAGGGGGAACACTGAAGCTTTCTTT

d_gene: NA
j_gene: TRBJ1-1
v_gene: TRBV7-9
abundance: many
CDR3aa: CASSLVQGDTEAFF
CDR3nt: TGTGCCAGCAGCTTAGTTCAGGGTGACACTGAAGCTTTCTTT

d_gene: NA
j_gene: TRBJ1-2
v_gene: TRBV20-1
abundance: NA
CDR3aa: CSAPKGGSTYGYTF
CDR3nt: TGCAGTGCACCGAAGGGGGGTTCAACCTATGGCTACACCTTC

d_gene: NA
j_gene: TRBJ1-3
v_gene: TRBV7-9
abundance: many
CDR3aa: CATSQGYGNTIYF
CDR3nt: TGTGCCACTTCACAGGGATACGGAAACACCATATATTTT

d_gene: TRBD1
j_gene: TRBJ1-5
v_gene: TRBV2
abundance: NA
CDR3aa: CASSVRGQGSNQPQHF
CDR3nt: TGTGCCAGCAGTGTAAGGGGACAGGGCAGCAATCAGCCCCAGCATTTT

d_gene: NA
j_gene: TRBJ1-1
v_gene: TRBV10-2
abundance: few
CDR3aa: CASRAGANTEAFF
CDR3nt: TGCGCCAGCAGGGCCGGGGCGAACACTGAAGCTTTCTTT

d_gene: TRBD1
j_gene: TRBJ1-1
v_gene: TRBV6-6
abundance: many
CDR3aa: CASSFDRGAEAFF
CDR3nt: TGTGCCAGCAGTTTCGACAGGGGGGCTGAAGCTTTCTTT

d_gene: TRBD1
j_gene: TRBJ2-7
v_gene: TRBV10-3
abundance: few
CDR3aa: CAISEGQGRYEQYF
CDR3nt: TGTGCCATCAGTGAAGGACAGGGGCGCTACGAGCAGTACTTC

d_gene: NA
j_gene: TRBJ2-6
v_gene: TRBV10-2
abundance: many
CDR3aa: CASSDGQGISGANVLTF
CDR3nt: TGCGCCAGCAGTGACGGTCAGGGGATCTCTGGGGCCAACGTCCTGACTTTC

d_gene: TRBD2
j_gene: TRBJ2-1
v_gene: TRBV7-6
abundance: NA
CDR3aa: CASSSPRTSGSIRSYNEQFF
CDR3nt: TGTGCCAGCAGCTCCCCAAGGACTAGCGGGAGTATACGGTCCTACAATGAGCAGTTCTTC

d_gene: NA
j_gene: TRBJ2-7
v_gene: TRBV19
abundance: few
CDR3aa: CASSISAGTSSYEQYF
CDR3nt: TGTGCCAGTAGTATATCCGCGGGGACCAGCTCCTACGAGCAGTACTTC

d_gene: NA
j_gene: TRBJ2-6
v_gene: TRBV5-1
abundance: few
CDR3aa: CASSPDPSGANVLTF
CDR3nt: TGCGCCAGCAGCCCCGACCCCTCTGGGGCCAACGTCCTGACTTTC

d_gene: TRBD1
j_gene: TRBJ2-3
v_gene: TRBV10-3
abundance: few
CDR3aa: CAISESDRGGDTQYF
CDR3nt: TGTGCCATCAGTGAGTCGGACAGGGGGGGAGATACGCAGTATTTT

d_gene: NA
j_gene: TRBJ2-2
v_gene: TRBV9
abundance: many
CDR3aa: CASSIQSGPGTGELFF
CDR3nt: TGTGCCAGCAGCATCCAGAGCGGGCCCGGGACCGGGGAGCTGTTTTTT

d_gene: TRBD1
j_gene: TRBJ1-6
v_gene: TRBV7-2
abundance: few
CDR3aa: CASSLDLRQGGSPLHF
CDR3nt: TGTGCCAGCAGCTTAGACCTACGACAGGGCGGCTCACCCCTCCACTTT

d_gene: TRBD2
j_gene: TRBJ2-1
v_gene: TRBV5-1
abundance: many
CDR3aa: CASSLKGLAGGRSYNEQFF
CDR3nt: TGCGCCAGCAGCCTAAAGGGACTAGCGGGGGGTAGGTCCTACAATGAGCAGTTCTTC